This TCR beta chain is drawn from a study of response to subunit inactivated influenza vaccine (dated by TCRdb to about 2018). Describing the broader study: Deep quantitative T cell receptor repertoire profiling was used in the study to track responses to a trivalent subunit inactivated influenza vaccine. What the study reported, not specific to this receptor: The authors proposed that each seasonal influenza vaccination may bring in only a limited number of new T cells.

The library relied on RT-PCR. Instrument used: Illumina HiSeq 2500. Starting from the raw public reads, TCRdb applied fastp trimming at Q25, assembled clones with MiXCR and retained in-frame beta chains. Merged by CDR3 protein, the rows form single entries marked with the most common genes and DNA. Within this sample are a few hundred thousand distinct CDR3 sequences, with roughly 7.6% of them counted one time only. The top ten constitute less than 15% of the sample. The CDR3, from cysteine to phenylalanine, totals 13 residues. Only the CDR3 portion is preserved as DNA: 39 bases, with reading frame beginning at the first base. In this sample, this clonotype turned up a few times. Its antigen is unknown. The record has no base qualities; no much larger clone is one base away.

This receptor was identified in a man aged 50-75 years who received an inactivated influenza vaccine. Donor details come from another sample of the same person, matched by shared clones. The sequence is built from TRBV21-1 and TRBJ2-1; the D call TRBD2 from the table was never checked on the DNA. TRBV21-1 is labeled a pseudogene. Sequencing used PBMCs from blood, obtained less than 30 months after vaccination. The CDR3 in this case is CASSTDMRGGQFF. The bases read TGTGCCAGCAGCACCGACATGCGGGGAGGGCAGTTCTTC.